This T cell receptor beta chain was sequenced during a study of ipilimumab plus nivolumab after autologous stem cell transplantation. Study-wide findings and caveats: Per the authors, repertoire, Treg and microbiota data justify further study.

Unmatched junction bases numbered 11, after V lost 5 bases and J lost 4 bases. Germline V gene sequence: CDR1 SGHTA, CDR2 FQGNSA. The CDR3 sequence is 16 residues long. A note on this clone: Its antigen is undetermined.

Repertoires were generated with immunoSEQ multiplex PCR, while TCRdb's copy carries only in-frame clones and drops some. The profile covers tens of thousands of clones, with nearly 85% appearing a single time and roughly 2.2% taken by the ten largest. The source material was PBMCs, sampled in a trial of ipilimumab plus nivolumab as post-transplant consolidation. The receptor was derived from a male donor with diffuse large B-cell lymphoma. The chain couples TRBV7-2 to TRBJ1-1, with 9 bases lining up with TRBD1. In DNA form, the CDR3 reads TGTGCCAGCAGCAAGGGGACAGGGAGAACGGGCACTGAAGCTTTCTTT. Residues: CASSKGTGRTGTEAFF. The variable domain in full, completed from reference TRBV7-2 and TRBJ1-1, reads GAGVSQSPSNKVTEKGKDVELRCDPISGHTALYWYRQSLGQGLEFLIYFQGNSAPDKSGLPSDRFSAERTGGSVSTLTIQRTQQEDSAVYLCASSKGTGRTGTEAFFGQGTRLTVV.